Detailed here is one T cell receptor (beta chain). No antigen is known for it. The data belong to a study of shared clonotypes between healthy human individuals. The ends lost 7 bases at V and 3 bases at J; junction bases unmatched: 9. The V gene's germline CDR1 is LNHDA and CDR2 SQIVND (reference sequence). The CDR3 extends over 15 amino acids. Here immunoSEQ multiplex PCR was the method, and the copy in TCRdb shows in-frame clones only, minus some. The top ten clones hold 0.14% of a sample with about 2.4 million clones, 90% to 95% of them seen once. Findings and limits, study-wide: In a few donors, around 5% of naive CD4 clonotypes appeared in common. An expected dependence of interdonor clonotype sharing on sequencing depth was noted.

Healthy adults negative for HIV, lacking recent acute infections or vaccinations, served as donors. The sequence derives from a man aged 18 to 30 in good health. The specimen was naive CD4+ T cells sorted from blood. Subset denoted: CD45RA+ positively selected. This chain joins TRBV19 and TRBJ1-1, with 9 bases that match TRBD1. The CDR3 DNA reads as TGTGCCAGTACCGCTCCCCGGGACAGGGACACTGAAGCTTTCTTT. It is translated as CASTAPRDRDTEAFF.